The rows below give T cell receptor beta chains drawn from one sample of a study of blood T cells in healthy people across ages. TCRdb fed the 5' RACE reads into MiXCR, producing one record per CDR3 protein. The sample includes 1.5 million to 2 million distinct CDR3 sequences, roughly 27% of them seen just once. The sequencing input was blood. Source of these receptors: a woman aged 25 to 39 in good health. The CDR3 runs from the conserved cysteine through the conserved F or W. D genes are given only for firm matches. Clone sizes are given selectively: once, few, many, or a class where the clone is expanded.

CDR3	DNA	D	size	length	V	J
CASRRTVNLLTGGQNGQYF	TGCGCCAGCAGACGGACAGTTAACCTCCTCACGGGGGGGCAGAACGGGCAGTACTTC	TRBD2	.	19	TRBV5-1	TRBJ2-7
CASSRDGTKNIQYF	TGCGCCAGCAGCCGGGACGGGACCAAAAACATTCAGTACTTC	.	.	14	TRBV5-1	TRBJ2-4
CASSYPFQETQYF	TGTGCCAGCAGTTACCCCTTCCAAGAGACCCAGTACTTC	.	.	13	TRBV6-2/TRBV6-3	TRBJ2-5
CASSLLPGGQPNTEAFF	TGTGCCAGCAGCTTGTTGCCCGGGGGACAGCCGAACACTGAAGCTTTCTTT	TRBD1	.	17	TRBV11-2	TRBJ1-1
CASSPGTGPLADTQYF	TGTGCCAGCAGCCCTGGGACTGGACCCTTGGCAGATACGCAGTATTTT	.	.	16	TRBV6-6	TRBJ2-3
CAIRASVSYNEQFF	TGTGCCATCAGAGCCTCTGTCTCATACAATGAGCAGTTCTTC	.	many	14	TRBV10-3	TRBJ2-1
CASSLNQGTYGYTF	TGCGCCAGCAGCTTGAATCAGGGTACCTATGGCTACACCTTC	.	.	14	TRBV5-1	TRBJ1-2
CASCPTGGSTDTQYF	TGCGCCAGCTGCCCAACGGGCGGTAGCACAGATACGCAGTATTTT	.	.	15	TRBV5-1	TRBJ2-3
CSVAVTAEKLFF	TGCAGCGTTGCTGTGACCGCCGAAAAACTGTTTTTT	.	.	12	TRBV29-1	TRBJ1-4
CASSVAPGGTDTQYF	TGTGCCAGCAGCGTAGCTCCAGGGGGCACAGATACGCAGTATTTT	.	few	15	TRBV9	TRBJ2-3
CSATGGFGQFF	TGCAGCGCCACAGGGGGCTTTGGGCAGTTCTTC	TRBD1	many	11	TRBV29-1	TRBJ2-1
CASSPPGTGADEQYF	TGTGCCAGCAGTCCTCCTGGGACAGGGGCCGACGAGCAGTACTTC	TRBD1	.	15	TRBV6-5	TRBJ2-7
CASSFTPTAYEQYF	TGTGCCAGCAGCTTTACACCAACAGCCTACGAGCAGTACTTC	.	many	14	TRBV7-2	TRBJ2-7
CAILAGVGNEQVF	TGTGCCATACTAGCGGGAGTAGGTAATGAGCAGGTCTTC	TRBD2	.	13	TRBV10-3	TRBJ2-1
CSANLDRDSKETQYF	TGCAGTGCTAACCTCGACCGGGACTCGAAGGAGACCCAGTACTTC	.	.	15	TRBV20-1	TRBJ2-5
CASSLAKQGMNTEAFF	TGTGCCAGCAGCTTGGCCAAACAGGGTATGAACACTGAAGCTTTCTTT	.	.	16	TRBV5-4	TRBJ1-1
CASSQPREGSNQPQHF	TGCGCCAGCAGCCAACCAAGGGAGGGTAGCAATCAGCCCCAGCATTTT	.	.	16	TRBV4-1	TRBJ1-5
CASSVNDGGNTEAFF	TGTGCCAGCAGTGTCAACGACGGAGGGAACACTGAAGCTTTCTTT	.	few	15	TRBV28	TRBJ1-1
CASSPLGQGKDGYTF	TGTGCCAGCAGCCCGCTTGGACAGGGGAAAGATGGCTACACCTTC	TRBD1	many	15	TRBV7-2	TRBJ1-2
CATSRQLGYEQFF	TGTGCCACCAGCCGCCAATTGGGTTATGAGCAGTTCTTC	.	.	13	TRBV15	TRBJ2-1
CASSSVTSADTQYF	TGTGCCAGCAGCTCGGTTACCTCGGCGGATACGCAGTATTTT	.	few	14	TRBV7-9	TRBJ2-3
CASPTGDGNEQFF	TGTGCCAGCCCGACAGGGGATGGGAATGAGCAGTTCTTC	TRBD1	few	13	TRBV2	TRBJ2-1
CASSLGESGGGNSPLHF	TGTGCCAGCAGTCTTGGGGAGTCAGGGGGTGGTAATTCACCCCTCCACTTT	TRBD1	.	17	TRBV6-6	TRBJ1-6
CASSNRGLSSMNTEAFF	TGTGCCAGCAGTAATAGGGGGCTTAGTTCGATGAACACTGAAGCTTTCTTT	TRBD1	.	17	TRBV12-3/TRBV12-4	TRBJ1-1
CSVEFLTLAGGFNEQFF	TGCAGCGTTGAATTTCTAACCCTAGCGGGAGGATTCAATGAGCAGTTCTTC	TRBD2	.	17	TRBV29-1	TRBJ2-1
CASRRQGGYTEAFF	TGTGCCAGCAGGAGACAGGGCGGGTACACTGAAGCTTTCTTT	TRBD1	few	14	TRBV6-1	TRBJ1-1
CASSFSGSPIAKNIQYF	TGTGCCAGCAGCTTTTCTGGCAGCCCCATAGCCAAAAACATTCAGTACTTC	.	few	17	TRBV11-2	TRBJ2-4
CASGLAVDGSSSYEQYF	TGCGCCAGCGGCTTGGCCGTCGACGGATCTAGCTCCTACGAGCAGTACTTC	.	.	17	TRBV5-1	TRBJ2-7
CASSLAWDKLYGQYF	TGCGCCAGCAGCTTGGCCTGGGACAAGCTCTACGGGCAGTACTTC	.	.	15	TRBV5-1	TRBJ2-7
CASSIGTGTRRTQYF	TGTGCCAGCAGCATCGGAACCGGGACTAGGAGGACCCAGTACTTC	TRBD2	few	15	TRBV27	TRBJ2-5
CASGAGGTYNEQFF	TGTGCCAGCGGGGCGGGGGGAACCTACAATGAGCAGTTCTTC	TRBD2	many	14	TRBV9	TRBJ2-1
CASRLSTEAFF	TGTGCCAGCAGGTTAAGCACTGAAGCTTTCTTT	.	.	11	TRBV6-5	TRBJ1-1
CASTSRKGRGYTDTQYF	TGTGCCAGTACCTCTAGAAAAGGGCGGGGGTACACAGATACGCAGTATTTT	TRBD2	.	17	TRBV7-2	TRBJ2-3
CSARDRGLYGYTF	TGCAGTGCTAGAGATAGGGGGCTGTATGGCTACACCTTC	TRBD1	.	13	TRBV20-1	TRBJ1-2
CAWSVKGAGNTIYF	TGTGCCTGGAGTGTAAAAGGGGCTGGAAACACCATATATTTT	.	.	14	TRBV30	TRBJ1-3
CSANPAGSYEQYF	TGCAGTGCTAACCCAGCGGGAAGCTACGAGCAGTACTTC	TRBD2	.	13	TRBV20-1	TRBJ2-7
CASSYPGQGDEQYF	TGTGCCAGCAGCTATCCGGGACAGGGTGACGAGCAGTACTTC	TRBD1	.	14	TRBV7-2	TRBJ2-7
CSAPTRVQETQYF	TGCAGTGCTCCTACCCGGGTCCAAGAGACCCAGTACTTC	.	.	13	TRBV20-1	TRBJ2-5
CSASGTDTRYF	TGCAGTGCTAGCGGTACAGATACGCGGTATTTT	.	.	11	TRBV20-1	TRBJ2-3
CSAYSPRGSYEQYF	TGCAGCGCCTACAGTCCCCGGGGTTCCTACGAGCAGTACTTC	.	few	14	TRBV29-1	TRBJ2-7
CASSLGRHGEKLFF	TGTGCCAGCAGTTTGGGCCGGCATGGAGAAAAACTGTTTTTT	.	few	14	TRBV28	TRBJ1-4